The 30 T cell receptor beta chains given below trace back to one sample, sequenced in a study of T cell changes during pregnancy in multiple sclerosis. Sequencing used immunoSEQ multiplex PCR; TCRdb keeps in-frame clones, though not all of them. This table has 40,000 to 55,000 clones, around 90% appearing once. The sample in question was CD4+ T cells from peripheral blood mononuclear cells, obtained in the first trimester of pregnancy. The receptors were sampled from a female donor with multiple sclerosis, enrolled in a pregnancy study.

This sequence joins TRBV5-1 and TRBJ1-2, with TRBD1 as a possible D gene (5 bases). Germline CDR1 reads SGHRS; CDR2 reads YFSETQ. Trimming took off 0 bases at V and 6 bases at J, with 12 bases between the two ends. The CDR3 totals 14 residues. CDR3 loop: CASSLAVSRDGYTF. The CDR3, as DNA: TGCGCCAGCAGCTTGGCCGTTAGCAGGGATGGCTACACCTTC.

This chain links TRBV5-1 with TRBJ2-5; 12 bases align to TRBD2. V lost 3 bases to trimming and J lost 5 bases; unmatched junction nucleotides: 8. Germline CDR1 SGHRS, CDR2 YFSETQ. CDR3 length: 16 amino acids. The CDR3 coding sequence is TGCGCCAGCAGCTCTAGCGGGAGGGCCGGGTTGGAGACCCAGTACTTC. Translated: CASSSSGRAGLETQYF. The full variable domain, in which reference TRBV5-1 and TRBJ2-5 provide the parts outside the CDR3, is KAGVTQTPRYLIKTRGQQVTLSCSPISGHRSVSWYQQTPGQGLQFLFEYFSETQRNKGNFPGRFSGRQFSNSRSEMNVSTLELGDSALYLCASSSSGRAGLETQYFGPGTRLLVL.

This clone was seen only once. This chain connects TRBV7-6 to TRBJ2-5; the match to TRBD2 covers 11 bases. This CDR3 is 15 amino acids long. Germline V lookup: CDR1 SGHVS, CDR2 FNYEAQ. The ends lost 3 bases at V and 5 bases at J; junction bases unmatched: 5. CDR3 nucleotides: TGTGCCAGCAGCTTGGCGCTAGCGGGAGGTGAGACCCAGTACTTC. It encodes CASSLALAGGETQYF.

The rearrangement links TRBV27 to TRBJ1-5; 10 bases align to TRBD1. After removal of 8 bases from V and 2 bases from J, the junction contained 9 bases not matched to a gene. Germline assignment: CDR1 MNHEY and CDR2 SMNVEV (reference sequence). CDR3 length: 16 amino acids. The CDR3 protein is CASRQGARVGNQPQHF. CDR3 sequence (DNA): TGTGCCAGCCGACAGGGGGCGCGGGTTGGCAATCAGCCCCAGCATTTT.

This rearrangement joins TRBV25-1 to TRBJ1-2; 7 bases are a match to TRBD1. V dropped 4 bases and J dropped 8; count of bases not matched to a gene: 13. The CDR3 length is 15 residues. Germline assignment: CDR1 MGHDK and CDR2 SYGVNS. CDR3 residues: CASSGERTGWKGYTF. The CDR3 nucleotides read TGTGCCAGCAGTGGTGAAAGGACAGGATGGAAAGGCTACACCTTC.

Worth noting for this clone: Other nucleotide sequences from this sample produce the same CDR3. The chain uses TRBV9 and TRBJ2-7; a weak D match, TRBD1 (6 bases). The CDR3 totals 14 residues. Germline CDR1 reads SGDLS; CDR2 reads YYNGEE. V was cut by 0 bases and J by 1 base, with 8 bases left in between. The CDR3 loop is CASSVAGASYEQYF. As DNA, the CDR3 is TGTGCCAGCAGCGTAGCAGGGGCTTCCTACGAGCAGTACTTC.

Here the CDR3 reads CASSPIAFRTGGYNEQFF. The CDR3 DNA reads as TGCGCCAGCAGCCCGATCGCTTTTAGGACAGGGGGCTACAATGAGCAGTTCTTC. V and J are TRBV5-1 and TRBJ2-1; 10 bases agree with TRBD1. Losses at the gene ends were 4 bases for V and 3 bases for J; bases not matched to a gene: 13. The germline gives CDR1 SGHRS, CDR2 YFSETQ. CDR3 size: 18 residues.

The CDR3 DNA reads as TGTGCCAGCTCACCAGGGGGGCAGGGGGGCCGCCAGCCCCAGCATTTT. This gives the protein CASSPGGQGGRQPQHF. The V gene is TRBV18, the J gene TRBJ1-5; TRBD1 matches at 7 bases. Germline V lookup: CDR1 KGHSH, CDR2 LQKENI. J lost 7 bases, V lost 2 bases, and 11 bases had no gene match. There are 16 residues in the CDR3.

The V call is TRBV5-1, the J call TRBJ2-6; TRBD1 aligns across 9 bases. Unmatched junction bases numbered 14, after V lost 3 bases and J lost 4 bases. The germline V gene has CDR1 SGHRS and CDR2 YFSETQ. The CDR3 spans 19 residues. Here the CDR3 reads CASSSETGGRLSGANVLTF. The CDR3 DNA sequence: TGCGCCAGCAGCTCCGAGACAGGGGGTCGACTGTCCGGGGCCAACGTCCTGACTTTC.

The CDR3 loop is CASSMTGGMYEQYF. The CDR3 DNA sequence: TGTGCCAGTAGTATGACAGGGGGCATGTACGAGCAGTACTTC. The rearrangement joins TRBV19 to TRBJ2-7, with TRBD1 identical over 10 bases. With V trimmed by 3 bases and J by 4 bases, 3 bases remained unmatched. The CDR3 is 14 amino acids. The V gene's germline CDR1 is LNHDA and CDR2 SQIVND (reference sequence).

This chain uses TRBV2 with TRBJ1-2, with 7 bases lining up with TRBD1. Germline V gene data show CDR1 as SNHLY and CDR2 as FYNNEI. The J segment lost 6 bases and the V segment lost 7 bases, leaving 5 bases of the junction unmatched. The CDR3 has 12 residues. The CDR3 protein is CASNDRVNGYTF. The CDR3 region has the DNA TGTGCCAGCAACGACAGGGTGAATGGCTACACCTTC.

The J gene is TRBJ2-7, the V gene TRBV30, with 8 nucleotides matching TRBD2. Germline assignment: CDR1 GTSNPN and CDR2 SVGIG (reference sequence). Trimming took 0 bases from V and 6 from J; bases not matched to a gene: 10. The CDR3 extends over 15 amino acids. The CDR3 reads CAWSVRSLAGPEQYF. In DNA form, the CDR3 reads TGTGCCTGGAGTGTACGGTCTCTAGCGGGTCCCGAGCAGTACTTC.

The chain is built from TRBV7-8 and TRBJ2-7; unclear D gene. V was shortened by 3 bases and J by 3 bases, with 21 bases between the two germline ends. In germline, CDR1 is SGHVS, CDR2 FQNEAQ. The CDR3 spans 17 residues. The CDR3: CASSFAYTRAEHYEQYF. The DNA for the CDR3 is TGTGCCAGCAGCTTCGCGTATACACGCGCGGAACACTACGAGCAGTACTTC.

This chain links TRBV4-1 with TRBJ1-2, with no clear D. Per the germline V gene, CDR1 is MGHRA and CDR2 is YSYEKL. This CDR3 contains 16 residues. The V end lost 3 bases, the J end lost 6 bases, and 20 bases lay between the germline ends. As DNA, the CDR3 is TGCGCCAGCAGCCACGGTAATAGGAGGGTCTCCAATGGCTACACCTTC. Amino acids: CASSHGNRRVSNGYTF.

The J gene is TRBJ1-4, the V gene TRBV19, with 8 bases fitting TRBD1. The CDR3 contains 15 residues. CDR1 and CDR2 (germline): LNHDA, SQIVND (reference sequence). Trimming removed 5 bases from V and 0 bases from J; junction bases left unmatched: 2. CDR3: CASSLGQATNEKLFF. The CDR3 DNA sequence: TGTGCCAGTAGTTTGGGACAGGCAACTAATGAAAAACTGTTTTTT. Supplemented by reference TRBV19 and TRBJ1-4, the full variable domain reads DGGITQSPKYLFRKEGQNVTLSCEQNLNHDAMYWYRQDPGQGLRLIYYSQIVNDFQKGDIAEGYSVSREKKESFPLTVTSAQKNPTAFYLCASSLGQATNEKLFFGSGTQLSVL.

This chain connects TRBV10-2 to TRBJ2-3; 8 bases line up with TRBD1. The germline V gene has CDR1 WSHSY and CDR2 SAAADI. This CDR3 is 14 amino acids long. V lost 4 bases, J lost 3 bases, and 3 bases stayed unmatched. The CDR3: CASSGQGATDTQYF. The CDR3 nucleotides are TGCGCCAGCAGTGGGCAGGGGGCAACAGATACGCAGTATTTT.

The gene calls are TRBV29-1 and TRBJ2-5, with 10 bases identical to TRBD2. In germline, CDR1 is SQVTM, CDR2 ANQGSEA. This CDR3 comprises 14 residues. Trimming took 6 bases from V and 3 from J; bases not matched to a gene: 7. This chain's CDR3 is CSVLLAGVEETQYF. The CDR3 DNA sequence: TGCAGCGTCCTCCTAGCGGGAGTAGAAGAGACCCAGTACTTC.

This clone came up a few times. This sequence joins TRBV30 and TRBJ2-5; 7 nucleotides match TRBD1. Germline CDR1 and CDR2: GTSNPN and SVGIG (reference sequence). CDR3 length: 11 residues. The ends lost 6 bases at V and 6 bases at J; junction bases unmatched: 4. CDR3 in amino acids: CACHRGKTQYF. CDR3 DNA sequence: TGTGCCTGTCACAGGGGTAAGACCCAGTACTTC.

The chain has TRBV6-1 and TRBJ1-2; D may be TRBD1 (6 bases). This CDR3 has 13 residues. CDR1 and CDR2 from the germline V gene are MNHNS and SASEGT. With 10 bases removed from V and 3 bases from J, the gap between germline ends came to 15 bases. The CDR3 DNA reads TGTGCCACAACGCGGGGGCGCGACTATGGCTACACCTTC. This gives the protein CATTRGRDYGYTF.

This clone has only a few counts. This chain links TRBV19 with TRBJ1-5; D gene unclear. Germline assignment: CDR1 LNHDA and CDR2 SQIVND (reference sequence). The V and J ends lost 3 bases and 2 bases respectively, with 5 bases between them. There are 13 residues in the CDR3. CDR3 in amino acids: CASSMAGNQPQHF. As DNA, the CDR3 is TGTGCCAGTAGTATGGCAGGCAATCAGCCCCAGCATTTT. Full variable domain (outside the CDR3, taken from reference TRBV19 and TRBJ1-5): DGGITQSPKYLFRKEGQNVTLSCEQNLNHDAMYWYRQDPGQGLRLIYYSQIVNDFQKGDIAEGYSVSREKKESFPLTVTSAQKNPTAFYLCASSMAGNQPQHFGDGTRLSIL.

The V call is TRBV10-3, the J call TRBJ1-5; possible D gene TRBD1, 6 bases. Trimming shortened V by 6 bases and J by 0 bases, and 6 bases separated the two germline ends. The CDR3 spans 13 residues. CDR1 and CDR2 (germline): ENHRY, SYGVKD. The CDR3: CAIRDSSNQPQHF. The CDR3 DNA follows: TGTGCCATCAGGGACAGTAGCAATCAGCCCCAGCATTTT.

This clone appeared once. This rearrangement joins TRBV27 to TRBJ2-4; 10 nucleotides align to TRBD2. The CDR3 length is 19 residues. The germline V gene encodes CDR1 MNHEY and CDR2 SMNVEV (reference sequence). The V and J ends lost 3 bases and 1 base, in that order; junction bases with no gene match: 12. CDR3 bases: TGTGCCAGCAGTTTTAGTCGGACTAGCGGAGTCACCGCCAAAAACATTCAGTACTTC. Encoded protein: CASSFSRTSGVTAKNIQYF.

Concerning this clone: Other DNA sequences in the sample encode the same CDR3. The CDR3 region has the DNA TGCGCCAGCAGCTTAGGAACAGGCATCTCTGGAAACACCATATATTTT. As protein: CASSLGTGISGNTIYF. This rearrangement joins TRBV5-1 to TRBJ1-3, with D maybe TRBD1 (5 bases). Germline V gene sequence: CDR1 SGHRS, CDR2 YFSETQ. Between the trimmed V and J ends, which lost 2 bases and 0 bases, there was a span of 12 bases. The CDR3 is made up of 16 amino acids.

V usage is TRBV4-1 and J usage is TRBJ1-2; D might be TRBD1 (5 bases). V was cut by 1 base and J by 5 bases, with 14 bases left in between. Per the germline V gene, CDR1 is MGHRA and CDR2 is YSYEKL. The CDR3 covers 15 residues. CDR3 in amino acids: CASSQVPWDFYGYTF. CDR3 coding DNA: TGCGCCAGCAGCCAAGTGCCCTGGGACTTTTATGGCTACACCTTC.

The V gene is TRBV11-2, the J gene TRBJ2-7; 8 bases line up with TRBD1. Germline V gene lookup returns CDR1 SGHAT and CDR2 FQNNGV. The CDR3 is 14 amino acids. The ends lost 5 bases at V and 4 bases at J; junction bases unmatched: 7. The chain's CDR3 is CASSRVTGGYEQYF. Written as DNA, the CDR3 is TGTGCCAGCAGCCGCGTAACAGGGGGATACGAGCAGTACTTC.

This chain joins TRBV2 and TRBJ2-3, with 7 positions matching TRBD1. This CDR3 region has 14 residues. V dropped 8 bases and J dropped 5; count of bases not matched to a gene: 10. Germline loops: CDR1 SNHLY, CDR2 FYNNEI. The CDR3 region is CASLQGQGQDTQYF. Here the CDR3 DNA reads TGTGCCAGCCTACAGGGGCAGGGCCAAGATACGCAGTATTTT.

This chain joins TRBV7-9 and TRBJ2-1; D is unresolved. This CDR3 comprises 15 residues. CDR1 is SEHNR and CDR2 is FQNEAQ in the germline V gene (reference sequence). Trimming took off 5 bases at V and 0 bases at J, with 11 bases between the two ends. The CDR3 loop is CASSPPSLSYNEQFF. CDR3 coding DNA: TGTGCCAGCAGCCCCCCCTCCCTCTCCTACAATGAGCAGTTCTTC.

The chain uses TRBV29-1 and TRBJ2-1, with a tentative D call TRBD1 (7 bases). The V end lost 3 bases, the J end lost 7 bases, and 10 bases lay between the germline ends. This CDR3 contains 12 residues. CDR1 SQVTM and CDR2 ANQGSEA come from the germline V gene. CDR3 residues: CSVDRGRNEQFF. Here the CDR3 DNA reads TGCAGCGTTGACAGGGGGAGGAATGAGCAGTTCTTC.

The CDR3 loop reads CASSSVPGHYGYTF. The DNA of the CDR3 is TGTGCCAGCAGCTCCGTTCCAGGGCACTATGGCTACACCTTC. V gene TRBV11-3 combines with J gene TRBJ1-2; the D gene is possibly TRBD1 (5 bases). Per germline, CDR1 SGHNT and CDR2 YENEEA. This CDR3 has 14 amino acids. Trimming shortened V by 4 bases and J by 3 bases, and 12 bases separated the two germline ends.

This clone appeared once. This chain uses TRBV30 with TRBJ1-2, with D perhaps matching TRBD1 (5 bases). V was shortened by 3 bases and J by 8 bases, with 25 bases between the two germline ends. Germline CDR1 is GTSNPN and CDR2 is SVGIG (reference sequence). This CDR3 comprises 16 residues. DNA of the CDR3: TGTGCCTGGAGCGCCTTTCGGGTAGGGGAGGAGGGCGGCTACACCTTC. This codes for CAWSAFRVGEEGGYTF.